The 15 T cell receptor beta chains given below trace back to one sample, sequenced in a study of blood T cells in healthy people across ages. For the second PCR, which ran for roughly 6 to 12 cycles, a sample-barcoded 5' primer and a J-beta primer mix were used. TCRdb passed the 5' RACE reads through MiXCR, listing each CDR3 protein once. This sample yields about 1.8 million distinct CDR3 sequences, of which 40% to 55% are seen a single time; approximately 2.1% belongs to the top ten. The sequencing input was blood. All receptors come from a woman between 40 and 55 years old in good health.

The chain carries TRBV29-1 and TRBJ2-7; a weak D match, TRBD1 (5 bases). The V and J ends lost 4 bases and 2 bases respectively, with 18 bases between them. CDR1 is SQVTM, CDR2 ANQGSEA, per germline. CDR3 length: 15 amino acids. CDR3 DNA: TGCAGCGTTGTTCTTGGGGCCTTAGCCACCTACGAGCAGTACTTC. Its translation: CSVVLGALATYEQYF.

The chain carries TRBV7-9 and TRBJ2-3; D not certain. Trimming shortened V by 5 bases and J by 0 bases, and 21 bases separated the two germline ends. The CDR3 runs to 18 residues. CDR1 SEHNR and CDR2 FQNEAQ come from the germline V gene (reference sequence). CDR3 sequence (DNA): TGTGCCAGCAGCCACGCCGTTCAGTCAGGTGTGAGCACAGATACGCAGTATTTT. Protein sequence: CASSHAVQSGVSTDTQYF.

This sequence joins TRBV28 and TRBJ2-5, with TRBD1 identical over 7 bases. The CDR3 length is 15 residues. In germline, CDR1 is MDHEN, CDR2 SYDVKM. Unmatched junction bases numbered 8, after V lost 4 bases and J lost 3 bases. This CDR3 reads CASSSLWGTEETQYF. In DNA form, the CDR3 reads TGTGCCAGCAGTTCCCTTTGGGGGACAGAAGAGACCCAGTACTTC.

Only a few counts were recorded for this clonotype. The chain employs TRBV29-1 and TRBJ2-1; D is perhaps TRBD2 (6 bases). The V gene's germline CDR1 is SQVTM and CDR2 ANQGSEA. The CDR3 spans 15 residues. Trimming stripped 7 bases from V and 12 bases from J, with 28 bases between. CDR3 in DNA: TGCAGCGCTCCAATGCCGGCGGGACCGACGGAGGGGCAGTTCTTC. Amino acid sequence: CSAPMPAGPTEGQFF.

This sequence joins TRBV9 and TRBJ1-2; 7 nucleotides agree with TRBD1. The junction had 16 bases not matched to a gene; V was cut back by 3 bases and J by 5 bases. In germline, CDR1 is SGDLS, CDR2 YYNGEE. The CDR3 consists of 17 residues. The CDR3, as DNA: TGTGCCAGCAGCGGATCCCGGGGAACAGGGGAATTGTATGGCTACACCTTC. Its translation: CASSGSRGTGELYGYTF.

This chain connects TRBV7-9 to TRBJ1-2, with D possibly matching TRBD1 (5 bases). The germline V and J ends were trimmed by 1 base and 7 bases, with 13 bases remaining between them. The CDR3 has 14 residues. CDR1 SEHNR and CDR2 FQNEAQ come from the germline V gene (reference sequence). The CDR3 loop is CASSLEIWGGGYTF. As DNA, the CDR3 is TGTGCCAGCAGCTTAGAAATCTGGGGGGGTGGCTACACCTTC.

This rearrangement joins TRBV20-1 to TRBJ1-2; D not resolved. Germline values: CDR1 DFQATT, CDR2 SNEGSKA (reference sequence). This CDR3 comprises 10 residues. Trimming left V 3 bases short and J 11 bases short, with 10 bases between. CDR3: CSASGRRYTF. The CDR3 coding sequence is TGCAGTGCTAGTGGCAGGAGGTACACCTTC.

The chain uses TRBV29-1 and TRBJ2-3, with D unresolved. Trimming took off 4 bases at V and 2 bases at J, with 16 bases between the two ends. Germline V lookup: CDR1 SQVTM, CDR2 ANQGSEA. There are 15 residues in the CDR3. CDR3: CSVGARKKYTDTQYF. The CDR3 DNA reads TGCAGCGTTGGTGCCAGAAAGAAGTACACAGATACGCAGTATTTT.

The genes are TRBV5-5 and TRBJ2-4, with a tentative D call TRBD1 (6 bases). This CDR3 has 16 residues. Trimming shortened V by 3 bases and J by 1 base, and 14 bases separated the two germline ends. Per germline, CDR1 SGHKS and CDR2 YYEKEE (reference sequence). CDR3 residues: CASSSVLRGAKNIQYF. DNA for the CDR3: TGTGCCAGCAGCTCAGTCCTCAGGGGTGCCAAAAACATTCAGTACTTC.

The rearrangement joins TRBV6-5 to TRBJ1-5, with D unclear. Germline values: CDR1 MNHEY, CDR2 SVGAGI. The CDR3 sequence is 14 residues long. Trimming pared 5 bases from V and 5 bases from J, leaving 13 bases between. In nucleotides, the CDR3 is TGTGCCAGCAGTCCCGAACGCCGATATCAGCCCCAGCATTTT. Translating gives CASSPERRYQPQHF.

This clonotype occurred a few times. The V call is TRBV12-3 or TRBV12-4, the J call TRBJ2-6; TRBD1 is a possible D gene (5 bases). Trimming took off 6 bases at V and 0 bases at J, with 15 bases between the two ends. The length of the CDR3 is 17 residues. This chain's CDR3 is CASRPQEPPSGANVLTF. The CDR3 region has the DNA TGTGCCAGCAGACCACAGGAACCTCCCTCTGGGGCCAACGTCCTGACTTTC.

The rearrangement uses TRBV20-1 and TRBJ2-3; 10 nucleotides line up with TRBD2. The V gene's germline CDR1 is DFQATT and CDR2 SNEGSKA (reference sequence). The CDR3 is made up of 16 amino acids. V trimming: 3 bases; J trimming: 4 bases; junction bases outside the gene matches: 10. The CDR3 sequence: CSARQRGGRSADTQYF. The CDR3 DNA sequence: TGCAGTGCTAGGCAGCGGGGGGGCCGTAGTGCAGATACGCAGTATTTT.

The V and J genes are TRBV24-1 and TRBJ2-5, with 11 positions matching TRBD1. The CDR3 is made up of 17 amino acids. CDR1 is KGHDR, CDR2 SFDVKD, per germline. J was trimmed by 0 bases and V by 0 bases; bases with no gene match: 2. The chain's CDR3 is CATSDLGQGANQETQYF. CDR3 bases: TGTGCCACCAGTGATTTGGGACAGGGGGCGAACCAAGAGACCCAGTACTTC.

The chain carries TRBV2 and TRBJ2-3; D is undetermined. V was pared by 7 bases and J by 5 bases, with 7 bases between. This CDR3 contains 11 residues. Germline lookup yields CDR1 SNHLY and CDR2 FYNNEI. DNA for the CDR3: TGTGCCAGCATCGAGGTAGATACGCAGTATTTT. Amino acids: CASIEVDTQYF.

The chain joins TRBV29-1 to TRBJ2-6, with D perhaps matching TRBD1 (6 bases). CDR3 length equals 19 residues. Germline V gene lookup returns CDR1 SQVTM and CDR2 ANQGSEA. Trimming took 0 bases from V and 0 from J, leaving 18 bases between them. CDR3 nucleotide sequence: TGCAGCGTTGAAGATAGTTTTGGCAGGGGTTTCTCTGGGGCCAACGTCCTGACTTTC. Translated, it gives CSVEDSFGRGFSGANVLTF.